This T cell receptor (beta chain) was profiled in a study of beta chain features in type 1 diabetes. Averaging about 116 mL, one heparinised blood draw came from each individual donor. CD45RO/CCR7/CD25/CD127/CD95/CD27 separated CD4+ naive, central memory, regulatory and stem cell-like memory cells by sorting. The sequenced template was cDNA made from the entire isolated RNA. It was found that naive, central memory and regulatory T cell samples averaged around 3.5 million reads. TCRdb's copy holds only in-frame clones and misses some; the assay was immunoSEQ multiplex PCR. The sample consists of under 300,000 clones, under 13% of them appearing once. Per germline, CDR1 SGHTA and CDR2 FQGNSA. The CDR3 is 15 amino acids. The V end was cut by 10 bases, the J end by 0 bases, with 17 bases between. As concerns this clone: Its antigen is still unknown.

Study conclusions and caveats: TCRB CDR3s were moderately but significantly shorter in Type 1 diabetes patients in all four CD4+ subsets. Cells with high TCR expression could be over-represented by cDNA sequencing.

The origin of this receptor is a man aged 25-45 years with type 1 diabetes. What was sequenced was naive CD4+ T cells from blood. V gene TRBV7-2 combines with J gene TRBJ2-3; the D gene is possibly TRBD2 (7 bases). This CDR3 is CATSMGGPSTDTQYF. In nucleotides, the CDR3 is TGTGCCACCTCAATGGGGGGGCCGAGCACAGATACGCAGTATTTT.